This T cell receptor (beta chain) comes out of a study of blood T cells in healthy people across ages (dated by TCRdb to 2014 to 2015). Regarding the complete study: In model experiments, roughly one uniquely barcoded TCR beta cDNA molecule per two T cells was captured by template switching. The study measured age-related changes in TCR beta repertoire diversity using deep sequencing normalized with unique cDNA molecular identifiers. The donors were split into four age groups: young (average about 16 years), middle-aged (roughly 40), aged (approximately 60) and long-lived (under 90). To avoid experimental bias, donors of different ages were randomly spread across the sequencing lanes. Two additional independent replicas of 1 million unique cDNA reads from the same blood draw were analyzed for two donors (one aged 18 to 30 and one aged 80 or older). What the authors observed across the whole study: Bulk unsorted PBMC profiling prevented conclusive comparison of naive and antigen-experienced compartments. Observed TCR beta diversity per million T cells fell roughly linearly with age, and a significant reduction was already apparent by age around 36. Compared with the aged group, more naive CD4+ T cells, fewer expanded clones and increased TCR diversity were shown by the long-lived group, suggesting age selection. The CMV infection status of donors was not known, potentially confounding age-related changes in expanded clonotypes. Observed TCR beta diversity correlated strongly with the percentage of naive T cells measured by flow cytometry. Estimates of total diversity based on one million sequenced T cells were considered lower bounds and underestimates.

This clonotype was counted ten times or more. The antigen it recognizes is unknown. Base qualities are not provided; no much larger clone lies one nucleotide away. Libraries came from 5' RACE. A second 7 to 11 cycle PCR used a sample-barcoded 5' primer and a J-beta primer mix. A template-switch 5' adaptor carrying 12 random nucleotides introduced a unique molecular identifier onto each TCR beta cDNA molecule. Each sample yielded at least 2.5 million CDR3-containing paired-end reads. All of the RNA was converted into first-strand cDNA using the Mint cDNA synthesis kit, with a TRBC-specific oligonucleotide serving as the primer. Following uracil-DNA glycosylase treatment, a first 18-cycle PCR with universal primers M1SS and BC2_uni_R was performed on all cDNA. In the paper's pipeline: Each sample was normalized by randomly selecting 1 million high-quality reads, each carrying a distinct molecular identifier. Reads with shared molecular identifiers were discarded instead of being binned into consensus sequences. MiTCR, with a Q25 quality threshold and the strictest error-elimination algorithm, was used for CDR3 identification, clonotype clustering and error correction. Lower-bound total TCR beta diversity was estimated with a nonparametric unseen species model using Euler transformation. Using fastp trimming at Q25 and MiXCR clonotype assembly, TCRdb reanalyzed the public sequencing data and kept in-frame beta chains. Merged by CDR3 protein, the rows form single entries marked with the most common genes and DNA. For this entry, the V and J calls and clone size follow TCRdb and not the study's own pipeline. The sample yields around 2 million distinct CDR3 sequences; 30% to 40% were counted once. 20% to 25% of the sample belongs to the ten largest clones.

Looking up the germline V gene yields CDR1 LGHNA and CDR2 YSLEER. CDR3 length: 15 amino acids, cysteine to phenylalanine. The CDR3 DNA has 45 bases and is translated from base 1. At the junction V is shortened by 2 bases and J by 6 bases, with 14 bases in between. The 39 donors, aged about 6 to 100 years, were systemically healthy Caucasian individuals from Russia. Each donor gave 8 to 10 milliliters of peripheral blood, drawn into EDTA-treated Vacutainer tubes. PBMCs were isolated by Ficoll-Paque density-gradient centrifugation, with at least 6.5 million obtained per sample. Trizol reagent was used to extract total RNA from PBMCs, with at least 5 micrograms per sample. The percentages of naive CD45RAhigh/CD27high T cells were determined by flow cytometry on a PBMC aliquot from every donor.

The receptor was derived from a human donor in good health. The specimen was blood. The chain uses TRBV4-3 and TRBJ2-4; the D call could be TRBD1 or TRBD2, with each sharing 5 bases. CDR3 protein: CASSQFLGTLNIQYF. The nucleotide sequence is given as TGCGCCAGCAGCCAATTCCTCGGGACCTTAAACATTCAGTACTTC.